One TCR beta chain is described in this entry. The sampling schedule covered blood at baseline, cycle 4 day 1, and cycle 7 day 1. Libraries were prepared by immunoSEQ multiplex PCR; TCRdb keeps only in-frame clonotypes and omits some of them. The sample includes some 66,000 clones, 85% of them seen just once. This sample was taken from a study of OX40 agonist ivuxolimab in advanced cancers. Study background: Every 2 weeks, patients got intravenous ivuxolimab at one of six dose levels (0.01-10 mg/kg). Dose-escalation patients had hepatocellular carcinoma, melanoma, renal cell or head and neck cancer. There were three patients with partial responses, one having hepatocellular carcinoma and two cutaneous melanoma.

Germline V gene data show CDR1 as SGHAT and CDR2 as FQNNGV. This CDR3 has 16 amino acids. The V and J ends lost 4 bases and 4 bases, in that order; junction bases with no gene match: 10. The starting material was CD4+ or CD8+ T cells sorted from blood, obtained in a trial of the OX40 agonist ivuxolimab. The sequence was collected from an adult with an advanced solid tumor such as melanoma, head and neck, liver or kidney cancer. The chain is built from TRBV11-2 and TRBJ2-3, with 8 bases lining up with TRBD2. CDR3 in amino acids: CASSSLAGSVADTQYF. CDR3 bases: TGTGCCAGCAGCTCCCTAGCGGGCAGCGTTGCAGATACGCAGTATTTT.